This TCR beta chain came from a study of T cells in Graves' hyperthyroidism and ophthalmopathy. This clonotype was observed many times. This CDR3 contains 18 residues. The J segment lost 2 bases and the V segment lost 3 bases, leaving 10 bases of the junction unmatched. Germline CDR1 MNHEY, CDR2 SMNVEV (reference sequence). Amplification yielded TCR beta CDR3 regions, with RNA transcripts as the source. TCR CDR3 underwent first-round RT-PCR with the HTBI primer set. TCRdb analysed the multiplex PCR reads with MiXCR anew, one entry per CDR3 protein. This table holds about 710,000 distinct CDR3 sequences, about 17% found once.

The chain couples TRBV27 to TRBJ2-1; 10 bases agree with TRBD2. Sequenced input: blood. This receptor was obtained from a man aged 18 to 35 with Graves' hyperthyroidism. The CDR3 sequence is CASSLSGGLAGAYNEQFF. As DNA, the CDR3 is TGTGCCAGCAGTTTGAGCGGAGGCCTAGCGGGAGCCTACAATGAGCAGTTCTTC.